These T cell receptor beta chains were read from a single sample in a study of T cell responses to AZD1222 COVID-19 vaccine. Sequenced by immunoSEQ multiplex PCR; TCRdb stores in-frame clones only, minus some. The profile shows more than 150,000 clones, 90% to 95% of them singletons. Specimen: peripheral blood, collected 28 days after the second AZD1222 dose. These receptors came from an adult who received the AZD1222 COVID-19 vaccine. Each CDR3 is given with its conserved first and last residue. Each record gives: CDR3 protein, CDR3 DNA, V gene, J gene, D gene, clone size. D genes are given only for firm matches. Clone size is shown for a subset of rows, as once, few, many or a class of expanded clone.

CDR3aa: CASSFGIGNSPLHF
CDR3nt: TGTGCCAGCAGCTTTGGGATAGGTAATTCACCCCTCCACTTT
v_gene: TRBV5-8
j_gene: TRBJ1-6
d_gene: -
abundance: -

CDR3aa: CASSFVAGSQPQHF
CDR3nt: TGTGCCAGCAGTTTCGTGGCAGGGAGTCAGCCCCAGCATTTT
v_gene: TRBV27
j_gene: TRBJ1-5
d_gene: -
abundance: few

CDR3aa: CASSWGHETEKLFF
CDR3nt: TGTGCCAGCAGCTGGGGACACGAAACAGAAAAACTGTTTTTT
v_gene: TRBV5-6
j_gene: TRBJ1-4
d_gene: -
abundance: -

CDR3aa: CASRPTGEVQPQHF
CDR3nt: TGTGCCAGCAGGCCGACAGGGGAGGTTCAGCCCCAGCATTTT
v_gene: TRBV6-5
j_gene: TRBJ1-5
d_gene: TRBD1
abundance: -

CDR3aa: CASTQEGAEAFF
CDR3nt: TGTGCCAGTACACAGGAAGGCGCTGAAGCTTTCTTT
v_gene: TRBV2
j_gene: TRBJ1-1
d_gene: -
abundance: -

CDR3aa: CASSLGPLVDTIYF
CDR3nt: TGTGCCAGCAGCTTAGGGCCCCTAGTGGACACCATATATTTT
v_gene: TRBV7-2
j_gene: TRBJ1-3
d_gene: -
abundance: -

CDR3aa: CASSRGTGTFSNQPQHF
CDR3nt: TGTGCCAGCTCACGGGGGACAGGGACCTTTAGCAATCAGCCCCAGCATTTT
v_gene: TRBV18
j_gene: TRBJ1-5
d_gene: TRBD1
abundance: -

CDR3aa: CASSPGLLSYEQYF
CDR3nt: TGTGCCAGCAGCCCGGGACTTCTCTCCTACGAGCAGTACTTC
v_gene: TRBV6-5
j_gene: TRBJ2-7
d_gene: -
abundance: -

CDR3aa: CASSERDRGHGYTF
CDR3nt: TGTGCCAGCAGTGAAAGGGACAGGGGGCATGGCTACACCTTC
v_gene: TRBV2
j_gene: TRBJ1-2
d_gene: TRBD1
abundance: -

CDR3aa: CASSQAGGATIAKNIQYF
CDR3nt: TGTGCCAGCAGCCAGGCAGGAGGGGCAACGATAGCCAAAAACATTCAGTACTTC
v_gene: TRBV13
j_gene: TRBJ2-4
d_gene: -
abundance: -

CDR3aa: CASSLGGPPREETQYF
CDR3nt: TGCGCCAGCAGCTTGGGGGGCCCACCGAGGGAGGAGACCCAGTACTTC
v_gene: TRBV5-1
j_gene: TRBJ2-5
d_gene: -
abundance: -

CDR3aa: CASSLEGRGYGYTF
CDR3nt: TGCGCCAGCAGCTTGGAGGGCAGGGGCTATGGCTACACCTTC
v_gene: TRBV5-1
j_gene: TRBJ1-2
d_gene: -
abundance: -

CDR3aa: CAISEQPVDGYTF
CDR3nt: TGTGCCATCAGTGAGCAGCCGGTGGATGGCTACACCTTC
v_gene: TRBV10-3
j_gene: TRBJ1-2
d_gene: -
abundance: -

CDR3aa: CASSSSFYEQYF
CDR3nt: TGTGCCAGCAGCTCGAGCTTCTACGAGCAGTACTTC
v_gene: TRBV5-8
j_gene: TRBJ2-7
d_gene: -
abundance: -

CDR3aa: CASSEKQGAYSNQPQHF
CDR3nt: TGCGCCAGCAGTGAGAAACAGGGGGCATATAGCAATCAGCCCCAGCATTTT
v_gene: TRBV10-1
j_gene: TRBJ1-5
d_gene: TRBD1
abundance: -